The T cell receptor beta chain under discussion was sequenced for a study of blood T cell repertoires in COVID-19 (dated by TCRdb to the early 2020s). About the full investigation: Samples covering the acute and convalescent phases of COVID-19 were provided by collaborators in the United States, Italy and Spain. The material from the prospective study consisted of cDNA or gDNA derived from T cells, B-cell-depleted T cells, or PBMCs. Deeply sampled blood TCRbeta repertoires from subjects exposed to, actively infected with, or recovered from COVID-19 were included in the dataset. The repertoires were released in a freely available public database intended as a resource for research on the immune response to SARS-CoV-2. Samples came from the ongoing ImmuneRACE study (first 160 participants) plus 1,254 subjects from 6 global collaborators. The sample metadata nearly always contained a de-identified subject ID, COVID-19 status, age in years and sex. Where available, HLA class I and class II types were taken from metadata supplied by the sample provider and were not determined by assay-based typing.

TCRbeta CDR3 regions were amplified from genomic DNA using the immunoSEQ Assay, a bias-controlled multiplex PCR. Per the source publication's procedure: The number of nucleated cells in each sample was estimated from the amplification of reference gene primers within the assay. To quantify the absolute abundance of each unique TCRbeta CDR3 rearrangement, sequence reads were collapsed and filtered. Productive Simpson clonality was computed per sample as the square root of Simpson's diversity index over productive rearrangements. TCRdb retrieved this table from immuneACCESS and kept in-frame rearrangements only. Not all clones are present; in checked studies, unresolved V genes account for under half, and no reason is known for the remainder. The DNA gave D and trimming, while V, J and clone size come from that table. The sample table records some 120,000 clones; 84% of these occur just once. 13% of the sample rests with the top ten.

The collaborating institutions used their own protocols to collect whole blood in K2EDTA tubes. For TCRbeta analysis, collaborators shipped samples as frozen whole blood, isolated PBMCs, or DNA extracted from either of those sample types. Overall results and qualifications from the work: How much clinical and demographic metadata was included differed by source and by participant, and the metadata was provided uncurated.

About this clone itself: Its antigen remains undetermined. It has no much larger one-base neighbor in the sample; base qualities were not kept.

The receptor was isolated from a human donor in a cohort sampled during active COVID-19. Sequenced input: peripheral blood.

Here the CDR3 is given as CASSQDSAVAFLSGNTIYF. The nucleotides read TGCGCCAGCAGCCAAGATTCAGCGGTGGCTTTTCTCTCTGGAAACACCATATATTTT. The rearrangement combines TRBV4-1 with TRBJ1-3, with the D gene not confidently named. V is reduced by 0 bases and J by 0 bases, leaving a spacing of 18 bases between them. From a lookup of the germline V gene, CDR1 and CDR2 are MGHRA and YSYEKL. The CDR3 covers 19 residues, taking in both the cysteine and the phenylalanine. Of all the DNA, just the CDR3 is kept, 57 bases in frame from base 1.